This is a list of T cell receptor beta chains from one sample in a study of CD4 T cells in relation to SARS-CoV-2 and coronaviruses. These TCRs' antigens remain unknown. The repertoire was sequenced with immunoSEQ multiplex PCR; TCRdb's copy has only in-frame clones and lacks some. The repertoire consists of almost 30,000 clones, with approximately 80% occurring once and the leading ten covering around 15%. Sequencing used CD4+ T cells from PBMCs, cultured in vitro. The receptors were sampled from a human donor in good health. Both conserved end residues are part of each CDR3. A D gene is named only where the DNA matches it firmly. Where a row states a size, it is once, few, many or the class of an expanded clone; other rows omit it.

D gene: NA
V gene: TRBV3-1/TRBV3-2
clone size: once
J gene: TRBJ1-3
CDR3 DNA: TGTGCCAGCAGCCAAGACATGGGGCAATGGGTCTCTTTATATTTT
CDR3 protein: CASSQDMGQWVSLYF

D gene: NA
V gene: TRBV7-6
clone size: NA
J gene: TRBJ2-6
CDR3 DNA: TGTGCCAGCAGCCCCTGGGATGGGCTAGAAAGTGGGGCCAACGTCCTGACTTTC
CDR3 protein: CASSPWDGLESGANVLTF

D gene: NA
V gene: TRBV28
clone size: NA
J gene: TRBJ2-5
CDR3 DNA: TGTGCCAGCAGTCCAAAGACATGGTACCAAGAGACCCAGTACTTC
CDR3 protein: CASSPKTWYQETQYF

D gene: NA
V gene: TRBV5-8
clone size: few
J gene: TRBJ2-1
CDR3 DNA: TGTGCCAGCAGCTTGGAGGACTCTTACTACAATGAGCAGTTCTTC
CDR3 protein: CASSLEDSYYNEQFF

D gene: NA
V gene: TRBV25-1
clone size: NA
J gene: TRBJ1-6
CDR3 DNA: TGTGCCAGCAGTGGCAGGGACCATTCACCCCTCCACTTT
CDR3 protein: CASSGRDHSPLHF

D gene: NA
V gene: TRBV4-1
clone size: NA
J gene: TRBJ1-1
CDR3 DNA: TGCGCCAGCAGCCACTCCGGGGGAAACATGAACACTGAAGCTTTCTTT
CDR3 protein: CASSHSGGNMNTEAFF

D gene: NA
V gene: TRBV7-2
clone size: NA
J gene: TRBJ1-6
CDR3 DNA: TGTGCCAGCAGCTTAGGAGGCGGGATCGGTTCACCCCTCCACTTT
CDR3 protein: CASSLGGGIGSPLHF

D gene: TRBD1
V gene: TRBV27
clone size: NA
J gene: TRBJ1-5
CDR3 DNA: TGTGCCAGCAGTTCCGGGACAGGGTATCAGCCCCAGCATTTT
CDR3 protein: CASSSGTGYQPQHF

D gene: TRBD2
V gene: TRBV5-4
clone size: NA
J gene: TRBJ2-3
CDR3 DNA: TGTGCCAGCAGCTTTTCGGTACTAGCGGGGGTGGCGGATACGCAGTATTTT
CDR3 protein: CASSFSVLAGVADTQYF

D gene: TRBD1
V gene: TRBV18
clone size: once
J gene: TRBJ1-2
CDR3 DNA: TGTGCCAGCTCACCGACAGGGGAAGGAGACTATGGCTACACCTTC
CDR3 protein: CASSPTGEGDYGYTF